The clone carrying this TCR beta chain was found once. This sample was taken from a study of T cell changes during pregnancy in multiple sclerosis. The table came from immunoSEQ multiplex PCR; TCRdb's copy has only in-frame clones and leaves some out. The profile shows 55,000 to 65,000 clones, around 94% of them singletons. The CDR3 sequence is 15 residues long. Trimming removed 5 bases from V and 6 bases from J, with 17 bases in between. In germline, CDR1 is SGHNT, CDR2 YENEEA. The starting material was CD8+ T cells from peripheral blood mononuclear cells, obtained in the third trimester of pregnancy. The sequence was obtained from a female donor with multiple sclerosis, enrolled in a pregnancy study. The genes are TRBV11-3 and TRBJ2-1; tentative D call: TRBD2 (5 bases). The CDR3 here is CASSLPTTRVNEQFF. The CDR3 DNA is TGTGCCAGCAGCCTACCCACTACGAGGGTCAATGAGCAGTTCTTC.